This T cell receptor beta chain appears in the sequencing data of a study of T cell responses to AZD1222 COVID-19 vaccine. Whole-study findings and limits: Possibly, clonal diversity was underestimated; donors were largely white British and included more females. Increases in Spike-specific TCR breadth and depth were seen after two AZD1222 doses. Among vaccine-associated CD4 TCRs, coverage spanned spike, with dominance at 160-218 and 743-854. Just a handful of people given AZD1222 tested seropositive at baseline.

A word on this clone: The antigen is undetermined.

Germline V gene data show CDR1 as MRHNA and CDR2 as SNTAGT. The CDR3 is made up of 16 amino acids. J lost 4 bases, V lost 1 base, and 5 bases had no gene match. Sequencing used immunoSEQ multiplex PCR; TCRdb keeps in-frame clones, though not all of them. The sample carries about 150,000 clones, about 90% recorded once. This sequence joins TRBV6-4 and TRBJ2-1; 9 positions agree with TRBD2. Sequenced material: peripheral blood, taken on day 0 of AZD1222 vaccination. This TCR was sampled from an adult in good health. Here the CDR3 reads CASSDFPSGNYNEQFF. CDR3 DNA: TGTGCCAGCAGTGACTTCCCTAGCGGGAATTACAATGAGCAGTTCTTC.